The sequence of this T cell receptor beta chain was determined in a study of blood T cell repertoires in COVID-19. Overall study context: Sites in the United States, Italy and Spain provided acute and convalescent COVID-19 samples. From T cells, B-cell-depleted T cells, or PBMCs came the material, which was cDNA or gDNA.

Germline V gene data show CDR1 as KGHSH and CDR2 as LQKENI. The CDR3 consists of 14 residues. Germline trimming cut 4 bases from V and 4 bases from J; bases unmatched to any gene: 6. Source study methods: Amplifying reference gene primers gave estimates of nucleated cell counts. Generated by immunoSEQ multiplex PCR, the TCRdb table keeps only in-frame clones and is missing some. The V and J calls and clone size were taken over from that table, and D and trimming were inferred from the DNA. The data contain 470,000 or so clones, roughly 85% of them singletons. Sequences were obtained from peripheral blood. This rearrangement joins TRBV18 to TRBJ1-2; 7 bases map to TRBD1. This receptor was identified in a human donor in a cohort sampled during active COVID-19. DNA for the CDR3: TGTGCCAGCTCACTTTCGGGGACAGCCTATGGCTACACCTTC. Protein product: CASSLSGTAYGYTF.